This T cell receptor (beta chain) was profiled in a study of T cell repertoires in cytomegalovirus infection. Overall study context: Both CMV infection and a matching HLA type were indicated by public TCR beta signatures.

This clonotype was counted a few times. What it recognizes is unknown. CDR3 size: 14 residues. V lost 3 bases and J lost 5, with 14 bases in between. TCRdb passed the reads through MiXCR, listing each CDR3 protein once. This table holds around 900,000 distinct CDR3 sequences, roughly 30% found once. Sequenced here: cultured CD8+ T cells from PBMCs, sampled from culture after CMV antigen stimulation. J is TRBJ2-7 and V is TRBV23-1; D may be TRBD2 (6 bases). TRBV23-1 is an open reading frame whose function is uncertain. The receptor comes from a human donor in good health (CMV status not recorded). Some clones in this sample may be carry-over from other donors' samples. CDR3 amino acids: CASSHTQGGHEQYF. The CDR3 DNA reads as TGCGCCAGCAGTCATACTCAGGGAGGCCACGAGCAGTACTTC.